Shown below are 22 T cell receptor beta chains from a single sample sequenced in a study of blood T cell repertoires in COVID-19. Profiling relied on immunoSEQ multiplex PCR, and the TCRdb table lists in-frame clones only, not all of them. The sample yields 80,000 to 100,000 clones, about 90% seen once. Sequencing used peripheral blood. The source of these receptors is a human donor with COVID-19, enrolled during active disease. The donor label of this sample is uncertain.

The V and J genes are TRBV2 and TRBJ2-7; no definite D call. The CDR3 runs to 16 residues. With 4 bases removed from V and 0 bases from J, the gap between germline ends came to 16 bases. CDR1 and CDR2 from the germline V gene are SNHLY and FYNNEI. The CDR3 nucleotides read TGTGCCAGCAGTGGGCCGTCGTCTTTCAGCTCCTACGAGCAGTACTTC. Translating gives CASSGPSSFSSYEQYF.

The rearrangement uses TRBV30 and TRBJ1-6; 8 nucleotides match TRBD1. Looked up from germline, CDR1 is GTSNPN and CDR2 is SVGIG (reference sequence). CDR3 size: 16 residues. V was clipped by 8 bases and J by 6 bases; unmatched bases: 15. CDR3: CAGRDRPATGNSPLHF. CDR3 bases: TGTGCCGGCCGGGACAGGCCTGCAACGGGTAATTCACCCCTCCACTTT.

The rearrangement uses TRBV25-1 and TRBJ2-5; no firm D call. CDR3 size: 14 residues. V lost 3 bases to trimming and J lost 5 bases, with 13 bases between them. Germline V gene sequence: CDR1 MGHDK, CDR2 SYGVNS. CDR3 in DNA: TGTGCCAGCAGTGAGCTACAGCCCCGGGAGACCCAGTACTTC. Residues: CASSELQPRETQYF.

The chain carries TRBV12-3 or TRBV12-4 and TRBJ2-1, with D perhaps matching TRBD2 (6 bases). Deletions cut 6 bases from V and 5 bases from J, with 8 bases between. CDR3 size: 12 residues. The CDR3 region is CASRPGDNEQFF. CDR3 nucleotide sequence: TGTGCCAGCAGGCCGGGGGACAATGAGCAGTTCTTC.

The count of this clone is one. The chain links TRBV10-3 to TRBJ2-6, with a tentative D call TRBD2 (6 bases). Germline V gene data show CDR1 as ENHRY and CDR2 as SYGVKD. The CDR3 totals 14 residues. Between the trimmed V and J ends, which lost 7 bases and 1 base, there was a span of 8 bases. CDR3 coding DNA: TGTGCCATCATGGGGGGTTCTGGGGCCAACGTCCTGACTTTC. Residues: CAIMGGSGANVLTF.

The DNA of the CDR3 is TGTGCCAGCAGTGCCCAGGGAAACTCACCCCTCCACTTT. The encoded protein is CASSAQGNSPLHF. The V gene is TRBV27, the J gene TRBJ1-6, with a weak D call TRBD1 (5 bases). V lost 5 bases to trimming and J lost 10 bases, with 12 bases between them. The CDR3 is 13 amino acids. Germline V gene data show CDR1 as MNHEY and CDR2 as SMNVEV (reference sequence).

The chain joins TRBV5-4 to TRBJ2-1, with D tentatively TRBD1 (5 bases). Germline V gene sequence: CDR1 SGHNT, CDR2 YYREEE (reference sequence). The V and J ends lost 1 base and 3 bases respectively, with 14 bases between them. The CDR3 extends over 16 amino acids. CDR3 nucleotide sequence: TGTGCCAGCAGCTTGCAGGGAATTCAGAGCTACAATGAGCAGTTCTTC. It translates to CASSLQGIQSYNEQFF.

The chain carries TRBV19 and TRBJ1-2; tentative D call: TRBD1 (5 bases). V was pared by 3 bases and J by 4 bases, with 12 bases between. The CDR3 loop spans 14 amino acids. Germline V CDR1 and CDR2: LNHDA, SQIVND (reference sequence). The CDR3 DNA is TGTGCCAGTAGTATCACCGCCAGGGCCTATGGCTACACCTTC. Its protein product is CASSITARAYGYTF.

The rearrangement uses TRBV2 and TRBJ2-4; 12 bases match TRBD2. Germline V gives CDR1 SNHLY, CDR2 FYNNEI. V shed 6 bases and J 2 bases; nucleotides not matched to a gene: 5. The CDR3 consists of 16 residues. CDR3 bases: TGTGCCAGCAGCGGGACTAGCGGGTCTCCCAAAAACATTCAGTACTTC. It translates to CASSGTSGSPKNIQYF.

As for this clone: An end of the junction does not agree with germline; a read error may underlie this. The chain carries TRBV2 and TRBJ2-5, with D maybe TRBD1 (6 bases). CDR3 length: 12 amino acids. The germline CDR1 and CDR2 sequences are SNHLY and FYNNEI. Written as DNA, the CDR3 is TGTGCCAGCAGTCCGGGACAAGGGACCCAGTACTTC. Encoded protein: CASSPGQGTQYF.

The chain carries TRBV5-1 and TRBJ2-1; 8 nucleotides match TRBD2. V lost 2 bases and J lost 5; bases outside the gene matches: 0. The CDR3 covers 13 residues. The V gene's germline CDR1 is SGHRS and CDR2 YFSETQ. CDR3 coding DNA: TGCGCCAGCAGCTTCGGGGGGGACAATGAGCAGTTCTTC. As protein: CASSFGGDNEQFF.

Here the CDR3 reads CASSSTGNTEAFF. DNA for the CDR3: TGTGCCAGCAGCTCGACAGGGAACACTGAAGCTTTCTTT. V and J are TRBV7-2 and TRBJ1-1; tentatively, D is TRBD1 (6 bases). The germline V and J ends were trimmed by 4 bases and 1 base, with 7 bases remaining between them. This CDR3 contains 13 residues. CDR1 SGHTA and CDR2 FQGNSA come from the germline V gene.

The chain couples TRBV4-1 to TRBJ2-1; D ambiguous. CDR1 is MGHRA, CDR2 YSYEKL, per germline. The length of the CDR3 is 14 residues. Trimming removed 3 bases from V and 6 bases from J, with 12 bases in between. The CDR3 here is CASSHAYLSNEQFF. DNA for the CDR3: TGCGCCAGCAGCCATGCGTACTTAAGCAATGAGCAGTTCTTC.

This clone has a single count. The V gene is TRBV10-3, the J gene TRBJ1-2; D is unclear. CDR1 ENHRY and CDR2 SYGVKD come from the germline V gene. The CDR3 length is 15 residues. Trimming removed 4 bases at V and 3 bases at J, with 15 bases between. The CDR3 DNA reads as TGTGCCATCAGTGTGACACGGAATCCGCACTATGGCTACACCTTC. Amino acid sequence: CAISVTRNPHYGYTF.

This clone was counted between two and nine times. The chain joins TRBV30 to TRBJ1-5, with D possibly TRBD1 on 5 matching bases. This CDR3 is built from 14 residues. Germline V gene data show CDR1 as GTSNPN and CDR2 as SVGIG (reference sequence). V lost 1 base and J 11 bases, leaving 18 bases between the germline ends. The CDR3 spells CAWSAVGGDGTQHF. For the CDR3, the DNA is TGTGCCTGGAGTGCGGTGGGGGGGGATGGGACCCAGCATTTT.

This chain uses TRBV7-2 with TRBJ2-5; D remains ambiguous. Per germline, CDR1 SGHTA and CDR2 FQGNSA. With 2 bases removed from V and 2 bases from J, the gap between germline ends came to 9 bases. The CDR3 length is 14 residues. This CDR3 is CASSLQRVQETQYF. The CDR3 nucleotides are TGTGCCAGCAGCTTACAGCGAGTGCAAGAGACCCAGTACTTC.

The chain joins TRBV19 to TRBJ1-2; D unresolved. V was pared by 3 bases and J by 8 bases, with 10 bases between. This CDR3 contains 12 residues. Per germline, CDR1 LNHDA and CDR2 SQIVND (reference sequence). The DNA of the CDR3 is TGTGCCAGTAGTATTCAGGAATGGGGCTACACCTTC. It yields the protein CASSIQEWGYTF.

The chain combines TRBV7-9 with TRBJ2-3, with 7 bases that match TRBD2. This CDR3 has 15 residues. Losses at the gene ends were 3 bases for V and 0 bases for J; bases not matched to a gene: 3. Per the germline V gene, CDR1 is SEHNR and CDR2 is FQNEAQ (reference sequence). This CDR3 reads CASSFTRGSTDTQYF. CDR3 in DNA: TGTGCCAGCAGCTTCACGCGGGGGAGCACAGATACGCAGTATTTT.

The V gene is TRBV6-5, the J gene TRBJ1-2, with 9 bases lining up with TRBD1. Germline V gene lookup returns CDR1 MNHEY and CDR2 SVGAGI. The length of the CDR3 is 13 residues. With V trimmed by 2 bases and J by 7 bases, 2 bases remained unmatched. CDR3 region: CASSYRTGVGYTF. DNA of the CDR3: TGTGCCAGCAGTTACCGGACAGGGGTTGGCTACACCTTC.

Here the CDR3 DNA reads TGTGCCATCAGTGAGCCTAGCGCAACAGATACGCAGTATTTT. Translated, it gives CAISEPSATDTQYF. This sequence joins TRBV10-3 and TRBJ2-3; D may be TRBD2 (6 bases). Germline loops: CDR1 ENHRY, CDR2 SYGVKD. With 2 bases removed from V and 3 bases from J, the gap between germline ends came to 9 bases. This CDR3 spans 14 amino acids.

The chain joins TRBV6-5 to TRBJ2-3, with D uncertain. The CDR3 is 14 amino acids. Between the trimmed V and J ends, which lost 3 bases and 4 bases, there was a span of 11 bases. The germline V gene has CDR1 MNHEY and CDR2 SVGAGI. The CDR3 loop reads CASSYEVDADTQYF. The CDR3 DNA is TGTGCCAGCAGTTATGAAGTAGATGCAGATACGCAGTATTTT.

The J gene is TRBJ1-1, the V gene TRBV10-3; D remains unclear. Germline lookup yields CDR1 ENHRY and CDR2 SYGVKD. This CDR3 contains 12 residues. Trimming pared 6 bases from V and 6 bases from J, leaving 11 bases between. The chain's CDR3 is CAISPRESEAFF. The CDR3, as DNA: TGTGCCATCAGCCCCCGGGAGTCTGAAGCTTTCTTT.